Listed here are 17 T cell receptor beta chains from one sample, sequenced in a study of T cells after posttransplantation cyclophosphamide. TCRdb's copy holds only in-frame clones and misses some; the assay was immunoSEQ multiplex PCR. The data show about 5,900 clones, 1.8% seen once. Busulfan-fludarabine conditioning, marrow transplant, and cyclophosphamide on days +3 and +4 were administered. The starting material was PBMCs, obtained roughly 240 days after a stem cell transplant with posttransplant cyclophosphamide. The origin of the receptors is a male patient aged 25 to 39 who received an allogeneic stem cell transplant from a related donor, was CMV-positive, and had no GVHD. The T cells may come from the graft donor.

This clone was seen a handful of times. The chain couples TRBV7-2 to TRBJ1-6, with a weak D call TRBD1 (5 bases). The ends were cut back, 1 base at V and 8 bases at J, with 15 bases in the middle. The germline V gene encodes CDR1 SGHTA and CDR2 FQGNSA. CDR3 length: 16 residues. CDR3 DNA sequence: TGTGCCAGCAGCTTAGGTCAGGCAGGGCGCCATTCACCCCTCCACTTT. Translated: CASSLGQAGRHSPLHF.

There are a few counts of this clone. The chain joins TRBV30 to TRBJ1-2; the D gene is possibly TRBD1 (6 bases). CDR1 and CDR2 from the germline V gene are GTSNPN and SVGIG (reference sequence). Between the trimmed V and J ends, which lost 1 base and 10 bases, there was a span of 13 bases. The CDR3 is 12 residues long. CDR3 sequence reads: CAWSAGGGFYTF. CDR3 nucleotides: TGTGCCTGGAGTGCTGGGGGCGGGTTCTACACCTTC.

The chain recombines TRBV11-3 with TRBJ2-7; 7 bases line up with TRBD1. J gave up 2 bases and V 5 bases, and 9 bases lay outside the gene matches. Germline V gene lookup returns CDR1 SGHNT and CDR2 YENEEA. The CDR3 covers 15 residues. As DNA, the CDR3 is TGTGCCAGCAGCGTAGGGGGCCTACAAACCTACGAGCAGTACTTC. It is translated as CASSVGGLQTYEQYF.

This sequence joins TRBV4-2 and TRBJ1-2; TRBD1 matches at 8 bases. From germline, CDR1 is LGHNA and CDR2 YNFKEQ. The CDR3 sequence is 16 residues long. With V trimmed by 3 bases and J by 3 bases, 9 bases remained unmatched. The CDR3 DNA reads TGTGCCAGCAGCCACTCCGCGACAGGGGCTGACTATGGCTACACCTTC. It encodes CASSHSATGADYGYTF.

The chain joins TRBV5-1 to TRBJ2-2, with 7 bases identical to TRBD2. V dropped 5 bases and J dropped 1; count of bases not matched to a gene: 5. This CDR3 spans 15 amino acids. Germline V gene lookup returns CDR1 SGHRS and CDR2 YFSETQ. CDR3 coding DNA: TGCGCCAGCAGTCCCATAGCGGGGAACACCGGGGAGCTGTTTTTT. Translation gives CASSPIAGNTGELFF.

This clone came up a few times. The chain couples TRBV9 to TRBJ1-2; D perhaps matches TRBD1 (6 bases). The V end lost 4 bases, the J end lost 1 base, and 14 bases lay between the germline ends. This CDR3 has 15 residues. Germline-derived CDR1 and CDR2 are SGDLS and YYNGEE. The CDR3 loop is CASSPSTGINYGYTF. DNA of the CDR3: TGTGCCAGCAGCCCTTCGACAGGAATTAACTATGGCTACACCTTC.

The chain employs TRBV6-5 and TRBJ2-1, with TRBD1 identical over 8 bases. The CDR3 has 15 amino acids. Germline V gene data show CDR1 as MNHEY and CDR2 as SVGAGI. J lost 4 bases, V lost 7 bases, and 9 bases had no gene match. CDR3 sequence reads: CASTGQGINYNEQFF. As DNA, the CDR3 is TGTGCCAGCACCGGACAGGGTATTAATTACAATGAGCAGTTCTTC.

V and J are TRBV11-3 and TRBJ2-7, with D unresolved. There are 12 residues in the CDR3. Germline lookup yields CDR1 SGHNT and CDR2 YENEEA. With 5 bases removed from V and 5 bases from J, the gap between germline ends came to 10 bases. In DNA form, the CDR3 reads TGTGCCAGCAGCCAGAGAGGTCACGAGCAGTACTTC. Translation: CASSQRGHEQYF.

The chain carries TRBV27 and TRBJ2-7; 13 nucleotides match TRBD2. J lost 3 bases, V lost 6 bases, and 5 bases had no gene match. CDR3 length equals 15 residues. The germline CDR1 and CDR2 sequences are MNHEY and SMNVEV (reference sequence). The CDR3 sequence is CASSTLAGGFYEQYF. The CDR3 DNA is TGTGCCAGCAGCACACTAGCGGGGGGGTTCTACGAGCAGTACTTC.

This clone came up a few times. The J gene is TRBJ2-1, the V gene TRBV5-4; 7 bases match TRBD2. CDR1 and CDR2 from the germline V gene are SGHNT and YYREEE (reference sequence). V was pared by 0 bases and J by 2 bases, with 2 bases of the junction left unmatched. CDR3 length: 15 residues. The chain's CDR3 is CASSLGLATYNEQFF. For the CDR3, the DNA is TGTGCCAGCAGCTTGGGACTAGCAACCTACAATGAGCAGTTCTTC. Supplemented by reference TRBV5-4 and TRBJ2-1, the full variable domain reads ETGVTQSPTHLIKTRGQQVTLRCSSQSGHNTVSWYQQALGQGPQFIFQYYREEENGRGNFPPRFSGLQFPNYSSELNVNALELDDSALYLCASSLGLATYNEQFFGPGTRLTVL.

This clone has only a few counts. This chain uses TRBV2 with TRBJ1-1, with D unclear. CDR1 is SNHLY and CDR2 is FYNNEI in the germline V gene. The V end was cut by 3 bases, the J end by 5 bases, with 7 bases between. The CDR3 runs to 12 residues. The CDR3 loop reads CASSDPLTEAFF. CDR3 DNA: TGTGCCAGCAGTGATCCTCTTACTGAAGCTTTCTTT.

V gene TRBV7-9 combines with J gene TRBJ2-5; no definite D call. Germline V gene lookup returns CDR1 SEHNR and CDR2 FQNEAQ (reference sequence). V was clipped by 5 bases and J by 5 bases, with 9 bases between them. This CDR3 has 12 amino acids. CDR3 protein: CASSPRSETQYF. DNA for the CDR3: TGTGCCAGCAGCCCTCGGTCGGAGACCCAGTACTTC. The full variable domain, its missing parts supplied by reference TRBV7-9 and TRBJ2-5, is DTGVSQNPRHKITKRGQNVTFRCDPISEHNRLYWYRQTLGQGPEFLTYFQNEAQLEKSRLLSDRFSAERPKGSFSTLEIQRTEQGDSAMYLCASSPRSETQYFGPGTRLLVL.

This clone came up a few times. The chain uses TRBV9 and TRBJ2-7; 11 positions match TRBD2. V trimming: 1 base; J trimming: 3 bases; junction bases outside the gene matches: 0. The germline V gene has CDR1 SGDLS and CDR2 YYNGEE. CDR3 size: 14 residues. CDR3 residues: CASSVTSGSYEQYF. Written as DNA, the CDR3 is TGTGCCAGCAGCGTAACTAGCGGGAGCTACGAGCAGTACTTC.

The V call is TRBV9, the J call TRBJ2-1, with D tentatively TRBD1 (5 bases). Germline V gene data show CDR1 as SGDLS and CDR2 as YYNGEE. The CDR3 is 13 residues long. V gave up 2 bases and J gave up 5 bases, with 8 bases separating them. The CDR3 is CASSVMGHNEQFF. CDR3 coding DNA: TGTGCCAGCAGCGTTATGGGGCACAATGAGCAGTTCTTC.

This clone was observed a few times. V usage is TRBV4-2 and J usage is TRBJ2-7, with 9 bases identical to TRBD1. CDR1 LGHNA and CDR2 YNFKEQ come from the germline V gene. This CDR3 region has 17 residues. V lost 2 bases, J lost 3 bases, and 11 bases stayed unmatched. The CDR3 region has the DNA TGTGCCAGCAGCCAAACCATGGGCACAGGGGGCGTCTACGAGCAGTACTTC. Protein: CASSQTMGTGGVYEQYF.

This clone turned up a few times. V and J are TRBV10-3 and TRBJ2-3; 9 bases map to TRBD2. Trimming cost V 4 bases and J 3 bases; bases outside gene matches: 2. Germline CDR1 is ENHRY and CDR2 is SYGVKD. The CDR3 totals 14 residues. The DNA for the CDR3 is TGTGCCATCAGTGTACTAGCGGGTACAGATACGCAGTATTTT. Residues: CAISVLAGTDTQYF.

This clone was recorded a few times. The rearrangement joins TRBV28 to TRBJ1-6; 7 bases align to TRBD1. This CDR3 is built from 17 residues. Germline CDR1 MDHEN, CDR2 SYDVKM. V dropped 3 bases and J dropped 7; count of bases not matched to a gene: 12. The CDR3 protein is CASSFHPGTEENSPLHF. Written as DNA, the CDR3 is TGTGCCAGCAGTTTCCACCCCGGGACAGAGGAGAATTCACCCCTCCACTTT.